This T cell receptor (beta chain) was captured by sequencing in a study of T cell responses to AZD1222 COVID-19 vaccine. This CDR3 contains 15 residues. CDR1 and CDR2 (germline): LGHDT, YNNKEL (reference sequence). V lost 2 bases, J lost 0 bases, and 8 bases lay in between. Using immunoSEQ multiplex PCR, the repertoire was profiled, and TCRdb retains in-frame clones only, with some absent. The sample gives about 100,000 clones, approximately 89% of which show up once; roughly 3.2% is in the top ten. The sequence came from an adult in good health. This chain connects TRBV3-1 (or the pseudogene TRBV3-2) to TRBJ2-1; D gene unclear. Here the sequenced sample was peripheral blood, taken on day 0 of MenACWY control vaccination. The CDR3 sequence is CASSQQVGSYNEQFF. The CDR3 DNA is TGTGCCAGCAGCCAACAGGTAGGCTCCTACAATGAGCAGTTCTTC.